This T cell receptor beta chain was recorded in a study of cytomegalovirus exposure and HLA in healthy donors. Findings and caveats of the study: The dataset shows that most TCR sequences were rare, while some public TCRs occurred in many donors.

On this clone itself: Its antigen is as yet unknown.

Use of 60 Vbeta and 13 Jbeta primers characterized the PCR. The repertoire was sequenced with immunoSEQ multiplex PCR; TCRdb's copy has only in-frame clones and lacks some. The table has under 300,000 clones, about four fifths seen once. The origin of this receptor is a woman in her 40s in good health and CMV-seropositive. The source material was PBMCs.

As DNA, the CDR3 is TGTGCCTGGAGTCAGGCGGGAGCTGGCGAGCAGTACTTC. Translation gives CAWSQAGAGEQYF. The rearrangement uses TRBV30 and TRBJ2-7; TRBD2 aligns across 7 bases. This CDR3 spans 13 amino acids. Germline CDR1 and CDR2: GTSNPN and SVGIG (reference sequence). Germline trimming cut 2 bases from V and 6 bases from J; bases unmatched to any gene: 7.